This T cell receptor (beta chain) was identified during a study of T cell changes during pregnancy in multiple sclerosis. Sequencing used immunoSEQ multiplex PCR; TCRdb keeps in-frame clones, though not all of them. The table shows some 38,000 clones, with about nine tenths occurring only once. The receptor was isolated from a female donor in good health, enrolled as a control in a pregnancy study. The sequenced sample was CD4+ T cells from peripheral blood mononuclear cells, obtained in the third trimester of pregnancy.

Here the CDR3 reads CASSFMSGRFYEQFF. The CDR3 DNA follows: TGTGCCAGCAGTTTTATGAGCGGGAGGTTCTATGAGCAGTTCTTC. V gene TRBV28 combines with J gene TRBJ2-1; 9 nucleotides line up with TRBD2. CDR3 length equals 15 residues. The germline V gene has CDR1 MDHEN and CDR2 SYDVKM. Unmatched junction bases numbered 8, after V lost 3 bases and J lost 8 bases.